This is a list of T cell receptor beta chains from one sample in a study of shared T cell receptors in the human thymus. Only in-frame clones appear in the TCRdb table, and some are missing; sequencing was by immunoSEQ multiplex PCR. Of some 700,000 clones listed, roughly 88% are singletons. The same data also went into a second study, on human thymus T cells.

Sequenced material: thymocytes. These receptors were taken from a boy under two years old with a congenital heart defect. CDR3s include the opening cysteine and the closing phenylalanine or tryptophan. D genes are given only for firm matches. A clone size is listed for some rows: how often the clone was seen (once, few, many), or a class if it is expanded.

TRBV6-7,TRBJ1-1,-,-,CASRRGDYTEAFF,TGTGCCAGCCGGAGAGGGGACTACACTGAAGCTTTCTTT
TRBV5-4,TRBJ2-3,few,TRBD1,CASSPSGQADTQYF,TGTGCCAGCAGCCCCTCTGGACAGGCAGATACGCAGTATTTT
TRBV27,TRBJ2-3,few,TRBD2,CASSLSPLSGRIEGTQYF,TGTGCCAGCAGTTTATCCCCCCTCTCCGGGAGGATCGAAGGTACGCAGTATTTT
TRBV4-3,TRBJ2-1,-,-,CASSPSRGNEQFF,TGCGCCAGCAGCCCGTCTCGGGGCAATGAGCAGTTCTTC
TRBV2,TRBJ1-2,-,TRBD1,CASSLRGVERTGALANYGYTF,TGTGCCAGCAGTTTAAGAGGGGTTGAAAGGACAGGGGCCCTAGCTAACTATGGCTACACCTTC
TRBV10-3,TRBJ1-2,-,-,CAHRAPGYGYTF,TGTGCCCACAGGGCCCCAGGCTATGGCTACACCTTC
TRBV18,TRBJ2-7,-,TRBD1,CASSPIRDRVISYEQYF,TGTGCCAGCTCACCTATCCGGGACAGGGTGATCTCCTACGAGCAGTACTTC
TRBV10-3,TRBJ2-3,-,-,CAISPLESGEFTDTQYF,TGTGCCATCAGTCCACTTGAGTCGGGGGAGTTCACAGATACGCAGTATTTT
TRBV5-4,TRBJ1-1,-,-,CASRTPGEGRVDTEAFF,TGTGCCAGCAGAACCCCCGGGGAGGGGAGGGTGGACACTGAAGCTTTCTTT
TRBV28,TRBJ1-1,-,-,CASTPPGQNTEAFF,TGTGCCAGCACCCCCCCGGGACAAAACACTGAAGCTTTCTTT
TRBV15,TRBJ1-3,-,TRBD1,CATKRQGSGNTIYF,TGTGCCACCAAAAGACAGGGCTCTGGAAACACCATATATTTT
TRBV10-3,TRBJ2-7,-,TRBD1,CAISDRTGGPYEQYF,TGTGCCATCAGTGATCGGACAGGGGGCCCTTACGAGCAGTACTTC
TRBV18,TRBJ2-1,-,TRBD2,CASSLLTSGSVSSYNEQFF,TGTGCCAGCTCACTTCTGACTAGCGGGAGTGTCAGCTCCTACAATGAGCAGTTCTTC
TRBV27,TRBJ2-1,-,-,CASSATGQPRLDVNNEQFF,TGTGCCAGCAGCGCCACCGGGCAGCCCAGACTAGACGTTAACAATGAGCAGTTCTTC
TRBV4-2,TRBJ2-3,-,-,CASSQDSWRDPDTQYF,TGTGCCAGCAGCCAAGATTCTTGGAGGGATCCAGATACGCAGTATTTT
TRBV7-6,TRBJ2-7,once,TRBD2,CASSSGFSGAYEQYF,TGTGCCAGCAGCAGCGGGTTTAGCGGGGCTTACGAGCAGTACTTC
TRBV27,TRBJ2-7,-,-,CASSNRRDRSEQYF,TGTGCCAGCAGCAACCGGAGGGACCGCAGCGAGCAGTACTTC
TRBV7-2,TRBJ2-1,-,TRBD1,CASSQIGTGAPHNEQFF,TGTGCCAGCAGCCAAATTGGCACAGGGGCCCCTCACAATGAGCAGTTCTTC
TRBV18,TRBJ2-7,-,TRBD2,CASSLTSGARFYEQYF,TGTGCCAGCTCACTGACTAGCGGGGCTCGTTTCTACGAGCAGTACTTC
TRBV10-2,TRBJ1-5,-,-,CASSESQANQPQHF,TGCGCCAGCAGTGAGTCCCAGGCGAATCAGCCCCAGCATTTT
TRBV7-2,TRBJ2-3,-,TRBD2,CASSKAPSGRAPDTQYF,TGTGCCAGCAGCAAGGCCCCGAGCGGGAGGGCGCCAGATACGCAGTATTTT
TRBV28,TRBJ2-7,-,TRBD2,CASSLNPGSGSFYEQYF,TGTGCCAGCAGTTTAAACCCGGGGAGCGGGAGTTTCTACGAGCAGTACTTC
TRBV18,TRBJ2-1,once,-,CASSPRQLVVANEQFF,TGTGCCAGCTCACCACGTCAGCTAGTGGTGGCGAATGAGCAGTTCTTC